This T cell receptor (beta chain) originates from a study of CD8 T cells in ankylosing spondylitis. TCRdb re-derived calls from the 5' RACE reads in MiXCR, one entry per CDR3 protein. The data contain about 210,000 distinct CDR3 sequences, approximately 7.4% of them singletons. This clonotype has ten or more counts. The antigen is unknown. The CDR3 runs 20 residues. V gave up 0 bases and J gave up 2 bases; unmatched junction bases: 19. The germline gives CDR1 LGHNA, CDR2 YNFKEQ. Findings and limits, study-wide: A TCR beta motif of roughly eight highly homologous variants appeared characteristic of ankylosing spondylitis blood.

The chain links TRBV4-2 to TRBJ2-7; 7 positions agree with TRBD2. The specimen sequenced was blood, either unsorted or a sorted T cell fraction (not recorded which). The sequence was obtained from a male donor with ankylosing spondylitis. CDR3: CASSQDGSLADYAIPYEQYF. CDR3 DNA sequence: TGTGCCAGCAGCCAAGATGGAAGTCTAGCGGATTACGCTATTCCCTACGAGCAGTACTTC.